This entry concerns a single T cell receptor beta chain. As yet, its antigen is unknown. The sample belongs to a study of cytomegalovirus exposure and HLA in healthy donors. Study overall: The roughly 120 validation repertoires, a later analysis reported, used the same platform as the 650 to 800 repertoires from the first cohort.

This CDR3 spans 13 amino acids. CDR1 and CDR2 from the germline V gene are MNHEY and SMNVEV (reference sequence). V lost 9 bases, J lost 4 bases, and 8 bases stayed unmatched. The validation cohort, a group of over a hundred subjects, included the donors and was separate from the roughly 620-subject first cohort. Study-level points and caveats: Overall, approximately 150 TCR beta chains were annotated as cytomegalovirus-associated.

The table came from immunoSEQ multiplex PCR; TCRdb's copy has only in-frame clones and leaves some out. The table includes about 350,000 clones, around 90% detected once. This TCR was sampled from a woman aged 25 to 39 in good health and CMV-seropositive. The chain links TRBV27 to TRBJ1-1; TRBD1 matches at 7 bases. The sample taken for sequencing was PBMCs. This CDR3 is CASKTGVITEAFF. The CDR3 DNA reads as TGTGCCAGTAAAACAGGGGTAATCACTGAAGCTTTCTTT.